The 2 T cell receptor beta chains presented below share a single source sample, sequenced in a study of blood T cells in healthy people across ages. Next came a second PCR, run for roughly 6 to 11 cycles, which used a sample-barcoded 5' primer along with a J-beta primer mix. TCRdb used MiXCR to reprocess the 5' RACE reads, holding one entry per CDR3 protein. The table records some 760,000 distinct CDR3 sequences, around 25% of them present only once. These data were also filed under a second study, of T cells of mothers and their children.

The specimen was blood. The receptors derive from a boy younger than 18 in good health.

This clonotype showed up just a few times. The chain has TRBV11-2 and TRBJ2-3, with 9 bases that match TRBD2. Germline V gene data show CDR1 as SGHAT and CDR2 as FQNNGV. Unmatched junction bases numbered 13, after V lost 2 bases and J lost 1 base. The CDR3 length is 19 residues. The CDR3 DNA reads as TGTGCCAGCAGCTTACTCGGTCTGGGCTTAGCGGGGGGCACAGATACGCAGTATTTT. Encoded protein: CASSLLGLGLAGGTDTQYF.

This clonotype was recorded a few times. The rearrangement joins TRBV28 to TRBJ2-5, with D unclear. Trimming took 7 bases from V and 0 from J, leaving 9 bases between them. Germline-derived CDR1 and CDR2 are MDHEN and SYDVKM. This CDR3 has 13 amino acids. Written as DNA, the CDR3 is TGTGCCAGCACGTTTTTGAACCAAGAGACCCAGTACTTC. Amino acids: CASTFLNQETQYF.